The clone carrying this T cell receptor (beta chain) came up a few times. The source of the sample is a study of blood T cells in healthy people across ages. CDR1 and CDR2 (germline): SEHNR, FQNEAQ (reference sequence). The CDR3 is 12 residues long. With 5 bases removed from V and 3 bases from J, the gap between germline ends came to 8 bases. A second PCR, run for about 7 to 12 cycles, used a sample-barcoded 5' primer plus a J-beta primer mix. MiXCR was run by TCRdb on the 5' RACE reads, yielding one entry per CDR3 protein. Of under 1,000,000 distinct CDR3 sequences listed, roughly 35% were seen once; the top ten hold under 15%. The total RNA that was extracted per sample amounted to at least 5.5 micrograms.

The sequenced sample was blood. This sequence originates from a man aged 18 to 35 in good health. The chain joins TRBV7-9 to TRBJ2-7; no definite D call. Here the CDR3 reads CASSKQDYEQYF. The CDR3 DNA reads TGTGCCAGCAGCAAACAAGACTACGAGCAGTACTTC.